The rows below give T cell receptor beta chains drawn from one sample of a study of shared clonotypes between healthy human individuals. The repertoire was sequenced with immunoSEQ multiplex PCR; TCRdb's copy has only in-frame clones and lacks some. The sample includes millions of clones, 93% seen only once; the top ten take approximately 1.7%. The source material was naive CD8+ T cells from PBMCs. These receptors all come from a young man in good health. Some clones in this sample may be carry-over from other donors' samples. Both conserved end residues are part of each CDR3. The D gene is left open where the match is weak. Only part of the rows carry a size: once, few, many, or a class if the clone is expanded.

size: NA; V: TRBV13; D: TRBD2; J: TRBJ2-7; CDR3: CASSYRLAGAYEQYF; DNA: TGTGCCAGCAGCTATAGACTAGCGGGAGCCTACGAGCAGTACTTC
size: NA; V: TRBV6-5; D: TRBD1; J: TRBJ1-1; CDR3: CASSLTGRAEAFF; DNA: TGTGCCAGCAGCTTGACAGGGCGCGCTGAAGCTTTCTTT
size: NA; V: TRBV4-3; D: TRBD2; J: TRBJ2-3; CDR3: CASSQGGLARDTQYF; DNA: TGCGCCAGCAGCCAGGGGGGACTAGCGAGAGATACGCAGTATTTT
size: NA; V: TRBV6-6; D: NA; J: TRBJ2-7; CDR3: CASSYAYRVEQYF; DNA: TGTGCCAGCAGTTACGCGTACAGGGTCGAGCAGTACTTC
size: NA; V: TRBV21-1; D: NA; J: TRBJ2-1; CDR3: CASTSFVAGGRRYNEQFF; DNA: TGTGCCAGCACCTCATTCGTAGCGGGAGGGCGTAGGTACAATGAGCAGTTCTTC
size: NA; V: TRBV7-8; D: TRBD1; J: TRBJ2-5; CDR3: CASSLLGQGRETQYF; DNA: TGTGCCAGCAGCTTATTGGGACAGGGTCGGGAGACCCAGTACTTC
size: NA; V: TRBV7-9; D: NA; J: TRBJ2-1; CDR3: CASSLAPLGPGLYNEQFF; DNA: TGTGCCAGCAGCTTAGCCCCACTGGGCCCGGGACTCTACAATGAGCAGTTCTTC
size: once; V: TRBV28; D: NA; J: TRBJ2-2; CDR3: CASSFLSPVAGELFF; DNA: TGTGCCAGCAGTTTCCTGTCCCCGGTCGCCGGGGAGCTGTTTTTT
size: NA; V: TRBV6-6; D: TRBD1; J: TRBJ1-4; CDR3: CASSYTRQGRDEKLFF; DNA: TGTGCCAGCAGTTACACAAGACAGGGCAGGGATGAAAAACTGTTTTTT
size: NA; V: TRBV6-5; D: TRBD1; J: TRBJ2-7; CDR3: CASNYETGGFEQYF; DNA: TGTGCCAGCAATTACGAGACAGGGGGCTTCGAGCAGTACTTC
size: NA; V: TRBV7-9; D: TRBD1; J: TRBJ2-7; CDR3: CASSLGQVISSYEQYF; DNA: TGTGCCAGCAGCCTCGGACAGGTTATAAGCTCCTACGAGCAGTACTTC
size: NA; V: TRBV13; D: TRBD2; J: TRBJ2-5; CDR3: CASSLVDGGYETQYF; DNA: TGTGCCAGCAGCTTAGTAGACGGGGGGTATGAGACCCAGTACTTC
size: once; V: TRBV5-5; D: NA; J: TRBJ1-5; CDR3: CASSLFVSNNQPQHF; DNA: TGTGCCAGCAGCTTGTTTGTGTCTAACAATCAGCCCCAGCATTTT
size: NA; V: TRBV9; D: NA; J: TRBJ2-1; CDR3: CASSTPLPDQGPEYNEQFF; DNA: TGTGCCAGCAGCACCCCCCTTCCGGACCAGGGCCCCGAATACAATGAGCAGTTCTTC
size: few; V: TRBV7-9; D: NA; J: TRBJ2-2; CDR3: CASSFRSTGELFF; DNA: TGTGCCAGCAGCTTTAGGAGCACCGGGGAGCTGTTTTTT
size: once; V: TRBV27; D: NA; J: TRBJ2-3; CDR3: CASNLGPAGGDTQYF; DNA: TGTGCCAGCAACCTCGGACCCGCCGGCGGAGATACGCAGTATTTT
size: NA; V: TRBV9; D: NA; J: TRBJ2-3; CDR3: CASAAGGGTDTQYF; DNA: TGTGCCAGCGCGGCCGGGGGCGGCACAGATACGCAGTATTTT
size: NA; V: TRBV19; D: NA; J: TRBJ2-7; CDR3: CASSIGLGSSYEQYF; DNA: TGTGCCAGTAGTATTGGCTTGGGCAGTTCCTACGAGCAGTACTTC
size: NA; V: TRBV6-7; D: NA; J: TRBJ2-3; CDR3: CARAGLPTYTQYF; DNA: TGTGCCAGAGCTGGGTTGCCAACCTATACGCAGTATTTT
size: NA; V: TRBV7-6; D: NA; J: TRBJ2-7; CDR3: CASSLGRGYEQYF; DNA: TGTGCCAGCAGCTTAGGGAGGGGCTACGAGCAGTACTTC
size: NA; V: TRBV14; D: TRBD1; J: TRBJ1-1; CDR3: CASSQAVPGQAGNTEAFF; DNA: TGTGCCAGCAGCCAAGCGGTCCCGGGACAGGCGGGGAACACTGAAGCTTTCTTT
size: NA; V: TRBV4-2; D: TRBD1; J: TRBJ2-1; CDR3: CASSQEFRGSSYNEQFF; DNA: TGTGCCAGCAGCCAAGAGTTCAGGGGGAGCTCCTACAATGAGCAGTTCTTC
size: NA; V: TRBV10-3; D: NA; J: TRBJ1-1; CDR3: CAISKAPRGAMNTEAFF; DNA: TGTGCCATCAGTAAAGCCCCCCGGGGAGCAATGAACACTGAAGCTTTCTTT
size: NA; V: TRBV28; D: NA; J: TRBJ1-2; CDR3: CASTFGRVNYGYTF; DNA: TGTGCCAGCACCTTCGGTAGGGTGAACTATGGCTACACCTTC
size: NA; V: TRBV7-9; D: NA; J: TRBJ2-7; CDR3: CASSFGAREFDEQYF; DNA: TGTGCCAGCAGCTTTGGAGCCAGGGAATTCGACGAGCAGTACTTC
size: NA; V: TRBV7-2; D: NA; J: TRBJ2-7; CDR3: CASVPHRGGIPYEQYF; DNA: TGTGCCAGCGTCCCCCACAGGGGAGGGATACCCTACGAGCAGTACTTC
size: NA; V: TRBV27; D: TRBD2; J: TRBJ2-5; CDR3: CASRSLRTSGSKQTQYF; DNA: TGTGCCAGCAGATCGTTAAGGACTAGCGGGAGCAAGCAGACCCAGTACTTC
size: NA; V: TRBV11-2; D: NA; J: TRBJ2-7; CDR3: CASSLALNYEQYF; DNA: TGTGCCAGCAGCTTAGCCTTAAACTACGAGCAGTACTTC
size: NA; V: TRBV29-1; D: NA; J: TRBJ2-1; CDR3: CSVVSGYNEQFF; DNA: TGCAGCGTTGTATCCGGTTACAATGAGCAGTTCTTC
size: NA; V: TRBV5-4; D: NA; J: TRBJ1-2; CDR3: CASSLGVSNHGYTF; DNA: TGTGCCAGCAGCTTGGGAGTGTCAAACCATGGCTACACCTTC
size: NA; V: TRBV10-3; D: TRBD2; J: TRBJ2-7; CDR3: CAISEPTRAGGGEQYF; DNA: TGTGCCATCAGTGAGCCGACCCGAGCGGGAGGGGGCGAGCAGTACTTC
size: NA; V: TRBV27; D: TRBD2; J: TRBJ2-7; CDR3: CASSSIAGGRPGEQYF; DNA: TGTGCCAGCAGTTCCATAGCGGGAGGGCGCCCGGGGGAGCAGTACTTC
size: NA; V: TRBV7-2; D: NA; J: TRBJ1-1; CDR3: CASSLGRWGEKVQTEAFF; DNA: TGTGCCAGCAGCTTAGGCCGGTGGGGGGAGAAAGTGCAGACTGAAGCTTTCTTT
size: once; V: TRBV28; D: NA; J: TRBJ2-7; CDR3: CASSFDPYEQYF; DNA: TGTGCCAGCAGTTTTGATCCCTACGAGCAGTACTTC
size: NA; V: TRBV5-4; D: TRBD2; J: TRBJ2-1; CDR3: CASSEMGTINEQFF; DNA: TGTGCCAGCAGCGAGATGGGGACTATCAATGAGCAGTTCTTC
size: NA; V: TRBV28; D: NA; J: TRBJ1-2; CDR3: CASRGDLPSNYGYTF; DNA: TGTGCCAGCAGAGGGGACCTCCCATCTAACTATGGCTACACCTTC
size: NA; V: TRBV6-5; D: NA; J: TRBJ1-1; CDR3: CASRLRENTEAFF; DNA: TGTGCCAGCAGGCTACGGGAGAACACTGAAGCTTTCTTT
size: NA; V: TRBV4-1; D: TRBD2; J: TRBJ2-3; CDR3: CASSPGTSGKDTQYF; DNA: TGCGCCAGCAGCCCCGGGACTAGCGGGAAAGATACGCAGTATTTT
size: NA; V: TRBV11-3; D: NA; J: TRBJ2-5; CDR3: CASSPRDQETQYF; DNA: TGTGCCAGCAGCCCAAGGGACCAAGAGACCCAGTACTTC
size: NA; V: TRBV15; D: NA; J: TRBJ2-7; CDR3: CATSTVSGREQYF; DNA: TGTGCCACCAGCACCGTGAGCGGGCGCGAGCAGTACTTC
size: once; V: TRBV7-9; D: NA; J: TRBJ2-7; CDR3: CASRLDGYEQYF; DNA: TGTGCCAGCAGACTGGACGGCTACGAGCAGTACTTC
size: NA; V: TRBV5-5; D: NA; J: TRBJ2-7; CDR3: CASSFVGVEYEQYF; DNA: TGTGCCAGCAGCTTTGTAGGGGTCGAATACGAGCAGTACTTC
size: NA; V: TRBV27; D: NA; J: TRBJ2-6; CDR3: CASSRRSTGANVLTF; DNA: TGTGCCAGCAGCCGACGGAGCACTGGGGCCAACGTCCTGACTTTC
size: NA; V: TRBV14; D: NA; J: TRBJ1-1; CDR3: CASSPAGNTEAFF; DNA: TGTGCCAGCAGCCCGGCAGGGAACACTGAAGCTTTCTTT
size: NA; V: TRBV5-5; D: NA; J: TRBJ2-3; CDR3: CASSSKQGGTDTQYF; DNA: TGTGCCAGCAGCTCGAAACAGGGTGGGACAGATACGCAGTATTTT
size: NA; V: TRBV6-1; D: TRBD2; J: TRBJ2-7; CDR3: CASSPRAGGPYEQYF; DNA: TGTGCCAGCAGTCCCCGAGCGGGAGGCCCCTACGAGCAGTACTTC
size: NA; V: TRBV4-2; D: NA; J: TRBJ2-5; CDR3: CASSQVQEETQYF; DNA: TGTGCCAGCAGCCAAGTTCAGGAAGAGACCCAGTACTTC
size: NA; V: TRBV13; D: TRBD1; J: TRBJ1-1; CDR3: CASSLVRTGDTEAFF; DNA: TGTGCCAGCAGCTTAGTGAGGACAGGGGACACTGAAGCTTTCTTT
size: NA; V: TRBV9; D: NA; J: TRBJ2-1; CDR3: CASSAGRTRNNEQFF; DNA: TGTGCCAGCAGCGCGGGACGGACGAGAAACAATGAGCAGTTCTTC
size: NA; V: TRBV9; D: NA; J: TRBJ2-7; CDR3: CASSPVAGGWGGNEQYF; DNA: TGTGCCAGCAGCCCCGTGGCCGGGGGCTGGGGGGGCAACGAGCAGTACTTC
size: NA; V: TRBV28; D: NA; J: TRBJ1-2; CDR3: CASSPPRISSYGYTF; DNA: TGTGCCAGCAGTCCCCCGCGGATTTCTAGCTATGGCTACACCTTC
size: NA; V: TRBV29-1; D: NA; J: TRBJ2-3; CDR3: CSVEWPSEGTDTQYF; DNA: TGCAGCGTTGAATGGCCTAGCGAGGGCACAGATACGCAGTATTTT
size: NA; V: TRBV7-9; D: NA; J: TRBJ1-1; CDR3: CASSFHEAPRVSNTEAFF; DNA: TGTGCCAGCAGCTTCCACGAGGCCCCAAGGGTGTCGAACACTGAAGCTTTCTTT
size: NA; V: TRBV28; D: NA; J: TRBJ2-7; CDR3: CASSPTPSPYEQYF; DNA: TGTGCCAGCAGCCCCACTCCCTCACCCTACGAGCAGTACTTC
size: NA; V: TRBV7-9; D: NA; J: TRBJ1-4; CDR3: CASSLKSGANEKLFF; DNA: TGTGCCAGCAGCTTGAAATCCGGGGCTAATGAAAAACTGTTTTTT